This TCR beta chain emerged from a study of CXCR3-negative and CXCR3-positive naive CD8 T cells. The overall study: Summed over all libraries, TRB reads came to approximately 140 million, with about 1.5 +/- 0.3 million per library. General study points: Relative to CXCR3-negative naive cells, CXCR3-positive naive cells had more hydrophobic TRB CDR3s. With respect to TRBV-TRBJ usage, naive CXCR3-negative and CXCR3-positive cells were similar; memory differed.

The CDR3 runs 15 residues. Every CD8+ T cell subset underwent triplicate sorting at under 350,000 cells apiece. For this clonotype: What it binds is not known.

The libraries of TRB cDNA were prepared using 5' RACE with UMI labels. TCRdb reanalyzed the 5' RACE reads, giving one entry per CDR3 protein sequence and no DNA. This sample's table reports fewer than 90,000 distinct CDR3 sequences. The material sequenced was naive CXCR3+ CD8+ T cells from blood. Subset in this sample: CD45RO-CCR7+CD27+CD95- naive CD8+ T cells expressing CXCR3 (TNR3+). This clonotype was sampled from a human donor in good health. Some clones in this sample may be carry-over from other donors' samples. The chain couples TRBV21-1 to TRBJ2-7; TCRdb's assignment of TRBD1 cannot be checked, as there is no DNA. TRBV21-1 is a pseudogene segment. CDR3 residues: CASSNRPGRTYEQYF.